These 23 T cell receptor beta chains share one sample of origin, sequenced in a study of CD8 T cells in ankylosing spondylitis. In TCRdb, the 5' RACE reads were re-called with MiXCR into one record per CDR3 protein. The sample lists under 450,000 distinct CDR3 sequences; over 15% were seen once. These receptors' targets are unknown. General study findings and limits: The study identified a TCR beta motif of several highly homologous variants that appeared characteristic of ankylosing spondylitis blood.

Source material: blood, either unsorted or a sorted T cell fraction (not recorded which). The receptors shown here come from a male donor with ankylosing spondylitis.

The genes are TRBV3-1 and TRBJ1-5; 8 positions agree with TRBD1. Germline V gene sequence: CDR1 LGHDT, CDR2 YNNKEL (reference sequence). This CDR3 region has 13 residues. Losses at the gene ends were 1 base for V and 11 bases for J; bases not matched to a gene: 4. The DNA for the CDR3 is TGTGCCAGCAGCCAAGCAGGGGGCGCGGCCCAGCATTTT. Residues: CASSQAGGAAQHF.

The sample holds a few counts of this clonotype. The rearrangement links TRBV5-1 to TRBJ1-1; tentative D call: TRBD1 (6 bases). This CDR3 has 12 amino acids. The V and J ends lost 1 base and 8 bases respectively, with 9 bases between them. The germline gives CDR1 SGHRS, CDR2 YFSETQ. CDR3 sequence: CASSLPGQEAFF. The CDR3 bases are TGCGCCAGCAGCTTGCCTGGACAGGAAGCTTTCTTT.

The genes are TRBV11-2 and TRBJ1-1; D is unclear. Germline lookup yields CDR1 SGHAT and CDR2 FQNNGV. The ends were cut back, 5 bases at V and 5 bases at J, with 12 bases in the middle. This CDR3 spans 13 amino acids. CDR3 coding DNA: TGTGCCAGCAGCCGTAATATTATGACTGAAGCTTTCTTT. Its translation is CASSRNIMTEAFF.

V is TRBV7-2 and J is TRBJ2-3, with D maybe TRBD1 (6 bases). CDR1 SGHTA and CDR2 FQGNSA come from the germline V gene. There are 16 residues in the CDR3. V lost 3 bases, J lost 2 bases, and 15 bases lay in between. The CDR3 loop is CASSFLRQANTDTQYF. CDR3 in DNA: TGTGCCAGCAGCTTCCTGAGACAGGCTAACACAGATACGCAGTATTTT.

This chain connects TRBV11-2 to TRBJ1-2; the match to TRBD1 covers 7 bases. The length of the CDR3 is 13 residues. V gave up 3 bases and J gave up 8 bases; unmatched junction bases: 6. Germline-derived CDR1 and CDR2 are SGHAT and FQNNGV. The CDR3 region has the DNA TGTGCCAGCAGCTTTAGGGGGCGGCGGGGCTACACCTTC. Its translation: CASSFRGRRGYTF.

This clonotype has just a few counts. CDR3 residues: CASSPRLTAYEQYF. The CDR3, as DNA: TGTGCCAGCAGCCCAAGACTTACCGCCTACGAGCAGTACTTC. The rearrangement uses TRBV9 and TRBJ2-7, with D unclear. The CDR3 is 14 residues long. V dropped 4 bases and J dropped 2 bases, with 13 bases sitting between them. Germline V gives CDR1 SGDLS, CDR2 YYNGEE.

The chain links TRBV18 to TRBJ2-2; possibly TRBD1 for D (5 bases). V was pared by 2 bases and J by 0 bases, with 10 bases between. The length of the CDR3 is 16 residues. Germline V lookup: CDR1 KGHSH, CDR2 LQKENI. The CDR3, as DNA: TGTGCCAGCTCACCAAAGGTGGGGCCGAACACCGGGGAGCTGTTTTTT. This encodes CASSPKVGPNTGELFF. The full variable domain, rest sourced from reference TRBV18 and TRBJ2-2, is NAGVMQNPRHLVRRRGQEARLRCSPMKGHSHVYWYRQLPEEGLKFMVYLQKENIIDESGMPKERFSAEFPKEGPSILRIQQVVRGDSAAYFCASSPKVGPNTGELFFGEGSRLTVL.

This clonotype was observed a handful of times. The V and J genes are TRBV20-1 and TRBJ2-3; TRBD2 matches 10 bases. The ends lost 0 bases at V and 6 bases at J; junction bases unmatched: 12. This CDR3 contains 17 residues. Germline V gives CDR1 DFQATT, CDR2 SNEGSKA (reference sequence). The CDR3 nucleotides are TGCAGTGCTAGAGATCCGGGCCTAGCGGGAGTAGGTGATACGCAGTATTTT. Its protein product is CSARDPGLAGVGDTQYF.

The CDR3 protein is CASSQKGAREETQYF. CDR3 coding DNA: TGTGCCAGCAGTCAAAAGGGGGCGCGGGAAGAGACCCAGTACTTC. The V and J genes are TRBV28 and TRBJ2-5; 7 bases align to TRBD1. This CDR3 has 15 amino acids. The ends lost 5 bases at V and 3 bases at J; junction bases unmatched: 9. The V gene's germline CDR1 is MDHEN and CDR2 SYDVKM.

This rearrangement joins TRBV28 to TRBJ2-7, with 8 bases lining up with TRBD1. The trim removed 3 bases at V and 3 bases at J, leaving 10 bases unmatched. This CDR3 comprises 16 residues. CDR1 is MDHEN, CDR2 SYDVKM, per germline. CDR3 sequence reads: CASSLYLQGVFYEQYF. In nucleotides, the CDR3 is TGTGCCAGCAGTTTGTATTTACAGGGGGTGTTCTACGAGCAGTACTTC.

V and J are TRBV18 and TRBJ2-7, with a possible D match to TRBD2 (6 bases). This CDR3 region has 14 residues. Trimming shortened V by 6 bases and J by 7 bases, and 19 bases separated the two germline ends. Germline V gene sequence: CDR1 KGHSH, CDR2 LQKENI. The CDR3 nucleotides are TGTGCCAGCTCTCCTCAAGCGGGTCCCGAGGAGCAGTACTTC. Amino acid sequence: CASSPQAGPEEQYF. The full variable domain, completed using reference TRBV18 and TRBJ2-7, is NAGVMQNPRHLVRRRGQEARLRCSPMKGHSHVYWYRQLPEEGLKFMVYLQKENIIDESGMPKERFSAEFPKEGPSILRIQQVVRGDSAAYFCASSPQAGPEEQYFGPGTRLTVT.

This sequence joins TRBV27 and TRBJ2-3; 14 bases match TRBD2. The germline V gene has CDR1 MNHEY and CDR2 SMNVEV (reference sequence). The ends lost 5 bases at V and 1 base at J; junction bases unmatched: 14. The CDR3 is made up of 20 amino acids. The CDR3: CASSAVPGLAGVRGTDTQYF. CDR3 nucleotides: TGTGCCAGCAGTGCCGTACCGGGACTAGCGGGAGTGCGTGGCACAGATACGCAGTATTTT.

This clonotype was seen a handful of times. This chain uses TRBV7-6 with TRBJ2-1, with TRBD1 matching over 7 bases. The V segment lost 1 base and the J segment 3 bases; nucleotides outside the gene matches: 6. Germline CDR1 reads SGHVS; CDR2 reads FNYEAQ. The CDR3 is made up of 16 amino acids. CDR3 protein: CASSLGGTVIYNEQFF. Here the CDR3 DNA reads TGTGCCAGCAGCTTAGGTGGGACAGTGATCTACAATGAGCAGTTCTTC. Full variable domain (outside the CDR3, taken from reference TRBV7-6 and TRBJ2-1): GAGVSQSPRYKVTKRGQDVALRCDPISGHVSLYWYRQALGQGPEFLTYFNYEAQQDKSGLPNDRFSAERPEGSISTLTIQRTEQRDSAMYRCASSLGGTVIYNEQFFGPGTRLTVL.

V and J are TRBV11-2 and TRBJ2-7; possible D gene TRBD2, 6 bases. Germline V gene data show CDR1 as SGHAT and CDR2 as FQNNGV. V was pared by 1 base and J by 4 bases, with 11 bases between. The CDR3 runs 14 residues. The CDR3 region has the DNA TGTGCCAGCAGCTTAGGGAGGGACTTTTACGAGCAGTACTTC. This translates into CASSLGRDFYEQYF.

This clonotype appeared many times. The chain is built from TRBV6-6 and TRBJ1-4; D is possibly TRBD1 (5 bases). The CDR3 sequence is 12 residues long. Trimming removed 8 bases from V and 4 bases from J, with 8 bases in between. Germline CDR1 and CDR2: MNHNY and SVGAGI (reference sequence). The chain's CDR3 is CASGGSNEKLFF. CDR3 DNA sequence: TGTGCCAGCGGGGGAAGTAATGAAAAACTGTTTTTT.

V is TRBV27 and J is TRBJ2-6; D is unclear. The CDR3 contains 13 residues. Trimming stripped 6 bases from V and 1 base from J, with 4 bases between. Germline CDR1 is MNHEY and CDR2 is SMNVEV (reference sequence). CDR3 bases: TGTGCCAGCAGCCAATCTGGGGCCAACGTCCTGACTTTC. As protein: CASSQSGANVLTF.

A few counts support this clonotype. The gene calls are TRBV2 and TRBJ2-5; tentatively, D is TRBD2 (5 bases). The germline V gene has CDR1 SNHLY and CDR2 FYNNEI. V gave up 7 bases and J gave up 2 bases, with 14 bases separating them. The CDR3 is 14 residues long. The CDR3 sequence: CASIMTNAQETQYF. The CDR3 bases are TGTGCCAGCATCATGACTAACGCTCAAGAGACCCAGTACTTC.

This chain connects TRBV19 to TRBJ2-1; TRBD2 matches 13 bases. The CDR3 totals 18 residues. The junction had 5 bases not matched to a gene; V was cut back by 2 bases and J by 1 base. In germline, CDR1 is LNHDA, CDR2 SQIVND (reference sequence). In DNA, the CDR3 is TGTGCCAGTAGTATAAGGACTAGCGGGAGTAGTTCCTACAATGAGCAGTTCTTC. Its translation is CASSIRTSGSSSYNEQFF.

The genes are TRBV4-3 and TRBJ2-1, with D possibly being TRBD2 (7 bases). This CDR3 is built from 13 residues. Germline CDR1 and CDR2: LGHNA and YSLEER. Trimming shortened V by 3 bases and J by 9 bases, and 12 bases separated the two germline ends. CDR3 sequence: CASSHGGAVEQFF. The CDR3 DNA sequence: TGCGCCAGCAGCCATGGGGGGGCCGTTGAGCAGTTCTTC.

This clonotype was seen only a few times. The V gene is TRBV18, the J gene TRBJ2-7, with D possibly TRBD1 on 6 matching bases. The V gene's germline CDR1 is KGHSH and CDR2 LQKENI. The germline V and J ends were trimmed by 4 bases and 6 bases, with 13 bases remaining between them. The length of the CDR3 is 13 residues. The CDR3 DNA sequence: TGTGCCAGCTCACATGACAGGCGACGCGAGCAGTACTTC. Its protein is CASSHDRRREQYF. The full variable domain, rest sourced from reference TRBV18 and TRBJ2-7, is NAGVMQNPRHLVRRRGQEARLRCSPMKGHSHVYWYRQLPEEGLKFMVYLQKENIIDESGMPKERFSAEFPKEGPSILRIQQVVRGDSAAYFCASSHDRRREQYFGPGTRLTVT.

This clonotype was counted only a few times. The chain joins TRBV5-1 to TRBJ2-2, with 8 bases lining up with TRBD2. CDR1 and CDR2 (germline): SGHRS, YFSETQ. This CDR3 contains 15 residues. The J segment lost 5 bases and the V segment lost 4 bases, leaving 7 bases of the junction unmatched. In nucleotides, the CDR3 is TGCGCCAGCAGCCCCGGGGGGGCCAATACCGGGGAGCTGTTTTTT. Encoded protein: CASSPGGANTGELFF.

This clonotype was counted between two and nine times. The gene calls are TRBV7-9 and TRBJ1-2; D might be TRBD1 (5 bases). The CDR3 contains 13 residues. Germline V lookup: CDR1 SEHNR, CDR2 FQNEAQ (reference sequence). V lost 6 bases and J 2 bases, leaving 10 bases between the germline ends. Here the CDR3 reads CASRRDGNYGYTF. CDR3 bases: TGTGCCAGCAGACGGGACGGGAACTATGGCTACACCTTC.

This clonotype was seen ten or more times. The chain couples TRBV12-3 or TRBV12-4 to TRBJ2-2; D unresolved. Trimming pared 8 bases from V and 0 bases from J, leaving 10 bases between. The CDR3 consists of 14 residues. This CDR3 reads CASGPGSNTGELFF. CDR3 DNA sequence: TGTGCCAGCGGTCCCGGATCGAACACCGGGGAGCTGTTTTTT.